A selection of T cell receptor beta chains follows, all from one sample in a study of OX40 agonist ivuxolimab in advanced cancers. Assay used: immunoSEQ multiplex PCR; TCRdb lists only in-frame clones, some missing. The sample contains about 98,000 clones, roughly 93% of which appear only once. The specimen was CD4+ or CD8+ T cells sorted from blood, collected in a trial of the OX40 agonist ivuxolimab. These receptors were collected from an adult with an advanced solid tumor such as melanoma, head and neck, liver or kidney cancer. Both conserved end residues are trimmed from each CDR3.

j_call	v_call	cdr3_length	cdr3_aa
TRBJ2-1	TRBV10-3	14	AISESPGLPSNEQF
TRBJ1-2	TRBV7-2	13	ASSLSLQGYYGYT
TRBJ1-1	TRBV11-2	11	ASSLRMGAEAF
TRBJ2-3	TRBV5-6	15	ASSSFSWGRRTDTQY
TRBJ1-6	TRBV30	12	AWSGAGYNSPLH
TRBJ2-1	TRBV7-3	13	ASSLWASINNEQF
TRBJ1-1	TRBV6-6	12	ASSDTGTRTEAF
TRBJ2-1	TRBV27	15	ASSPTLAGGPFNEQF
TRBJ2-3	TRBV28	11	ATYRGGTDTQY
TRBJ2-1	TRBV14	13	ASSQAYAPYNEQF
TRBJ2-6	TRBV14	11	ASSLSGANVLT
TRBJ1-1	TRBV19	11	ATRQGVYTEAF
TRBJ2-4	TRBV5-4	11	ASSLKGRNIQY
TRBJ1-4	TRBV2	13	ASTSQGGFDEKLF
TRBJ1-1	TRBV6-5	11	ASGVTRGTEAF
TRBJ1-6	TRBV28	10	ASLTIGSPLH
TRBJ2-1	TRBV6-1	14	ASSATSGTIYNEQF
TRBJ1-3	TRBV28	18	ASRPTAGTVAYFSGNTIY
TRBJ1-5	TRBV5-1	13	ASSLGTEYHQPQH
TRBJ1-5	TRBV28	11	ASTELQDQPQH
TRBJ2-7	TRBV28	9	ASSYRDTPY
TRBJ1-1	TRBV7-8	12	ASSSGQWNTEAF
TRBJ2-7	TRBV6-6	12	ATLARTVSYEQY
TRBJ1-5	TRBV30	12	ACTWAFSNQPQH
TRBJ1-5	TRBV7-9	12	ASSLGQGNQPQH
TRBJ1-6	TRBV6-6	14	ASSYESSRYYSPLH
TRBJ1-3	TRBV6-5	12	ASSYSLTGNTIY
TRBJ2-7	TRBV18	12	ASSPGTGMSEQY
TRBJ1-3	TRBV7-6	14	ASSLDPPFSGNTIY
TRBJ2-5	TRBV4-3	13	ASSQAPLGEETQY
TRBJ1-2	TRBV6-5	12	ASRPTGPNYGYT
TRBJ2-1	TRBV6-4	10	ASSDSRRRQF
TRBJ2-5	TRBV25-1	7	ASLRTQY
TRBJ2-3	TRBV19	13	ASSIDRLRTDTQY
TRBJ2-3	TRBV5-4	14	ASRFGTTGSTDTQY
TRBJ1-5	TRBV2	11	ACQLEGDQPQH
TRBJ1-1	TRBV7-9	12	ASSLAQLVDSAF